The 11 T cell receptor beta chains in this list originate from one sample, sequenced in a study of blood T cell repertoires in COVID-19. Clones were read by immunoSEQ multiplex PCR, and TCRdb kept only the in-frame ones, dropping some. The sample carries about 320,000 clones, approximately 90% recorded once. Material: PBMCs or T cells enriched from blood (not recorded which). Receptors originate from a woman younger than 35 who had recovered from COVID-19.

The chain employs TRBV9 and TRBJ2-7; no definite D call. This CDR3 contains 13 residues. Trimming pared 4 bases from V and 7 bases from J, leaving 15 bases between. Germline-derived CDR1 and CDR2 are SGDLS and YYNGEE. The CDR3 here is CASSPNRYGEQYF. The CDR3 DNA follows: TGTGCCAGCAGCCCTAACCGGTACGGGGAGCAGTACTTC.

Only a few counts were recorded for this clone. The chain couples TRBV15 to TRBJ2-5, with D tentatively TRBD1 (5 bases). Per germline, CDR1 LNHNV and CDR2 YYDKDF (reference sequence). The CDR3 is 14 amino acids. Trimming left V 4 bases short and J 6 bases short, with 15 bases between. The DNA for the CDR3 is TGTGCCACCAGCACCAGGGTAACAAGGAAGACCCAGTACTTC. It is translated as CATSTRVTRKTQYF. Complete variable domain (other parts from reference TRBV15 and TRBJ2-5): DAMVIQNPRYQVTQFGKPVTLSCSQTLNHNVMYWYQQKSSQAPKLLFHYYDKDFNNEADTPDNFQSRRPNTSFCFLDIRSPGLGDTAMYLCATSTRVTRKTQYFGPGTRLLVL.

The CDR3 loop reads CASSFTGAGGQPQHF. In DNA, the CDR3 is TGTGCCAGCAGTTTCACCGGGGCGGGAGGGCAGCCCCAGCATTTT. The gene calls are TRBV28 and TRBJ1-5, with D possibly TRBD1 on 5 matching bases. CDR3 size: 15 residues. V dropped 3 bases and J dropped 7 bases, with 16 bases sitting between them. Germline CDR1 is MDHEN and CDR2 is SYDVKM.

The chain couples TRBV9 to TRBJ1-6, with a tentative D call TRBD1 (6 bases). The V and J ends lost 3 bases and 12 bases respectively, with 19 bases between them. Per germline, CDR1 SGDLS and CDR2 YYNGEE. The CDR3 sequence is 15 residues long. CDR3 nucleotide sequence: TGTGCCAGCAGCGCCCGTCGGGGGGCCGGGGGACCCCTCCACTTT. It codes for CASSARRGAGGPLHF.

V and J are TRBV6-5 and TRBJ2-7; TRBD1 matches at 7 bases. The CDR3 runs to 15 residues. The J segment lost 0 bases and the V segment lost 0 bases, leaving 2 bases of the junction unmatched. The germline V gene encodes CDR1 MNHEY and CDR2 SVGAGI. The CDR3 sequence: CASSYSGQLSYEQYF. CDR3 bases: TGTGCCAGCAGTTACTCGGGACAGCTCTCCTACGAGCAGTACTTC.

The V and J genes are TRBV30 and TRBJ2-7; D uncertain. The CDR3 has 12 amino acids. Trimming pared 5 bases from V and 2 bases from J, leaving 10 bases between. Germline CDR1 reads GTSNPN; CDR2 reads SVGIG (reference sequence). CDR3 sequence: CAWARDAYEQYF. The CDR3 DNA reads TGTGCCTGGGCAAGAGATGCCTACGAGCAGTACTTC.

V is TRBV7-3 and J is TRBJ2-3, with D possibly TRBD2 on 5 matching bases. Trimming took off 5 bases at V and 6 bases at J, with 18 bases between the two ends. Germline assignment: CDR1 SGHTA and CDR2 FQGTGA. The CDR3 has 15 amino acids. The CDR3 DNA reads as TGTGCCAGCAGCCCCCCGCCAGGACTTGCGGATACGCAGTATTTT. Translated, it gives CASSPPPGLADTQYF.

V is TRBV29-1 and J is TRBJ2-2, with D possibly being TRBD2 (5 bases). The V gene's germline CDR1 is SQVTM and CDR2 ANQGSEA. CDR3 length equals 13 residues. V was shortened by 4 bases and J by 1 base, with 7 bases between the two germline ends. CDR3 amino acids: CSVVRGNTGELFF. CDR3 nucleotide sequence: TGCAGCGTTGTACGGGGGAACACCGGGGAGCTGTTTTTT.

This clone turned up a few times. This sequence joins TRBV19 and TRBJ1-1; a weak D match, TRBD1 (5 bases). The germline gives CDR1 LNHDA, CDR2 SQIVND (reference sequence). CDR3 length: 15 amino acids. The V end was cut by 5 bases, the J end by 5 bases, with 18 bases between. In DNA, the CDR3 is TGTGCCAGTAGTTCCGCTAACTCAGGGCGTACTGAAGCTTTCTTT. Its protein is CASSSANSGRTEAFF.

The chain couples TRBV5-4 to TRBJ2-3; 8 positions agree with TRBD2. V shed 2 bases and J 6 bases; nucleotides not matched to a gene: 11. Per germline, CDR1 SGHNT and CDR2 YYREEE (reference sequence). This CDR3 spans 16 amino acids. CDR3 residues: CASSFRSGSWGDTQYF. The CDR3 DNA follows: TGTGCCAGCAGCTTTCGAAGCGGGAGTTGGGGGGATACGCAGTATTTT.

The CDR3 sequence is CASGVTGFSYSGANVLTF. CDR3 nucleotide sequence: TGTGCCAGTGGAGTAACAGGTTTTTCTTACTCTGGGGCCAACGTCCTGACTTTC. This chain connects TRBV19 to TRBJ2-6; weak D call: TRBD1 (5 bases). Germline V lookup: CDR1 LNHDA, CDR2 SQIVND (reference sequence). This CDR3 is built from 18 residues. The V and J ends lost 8 bases and 0 bases respectively, with 20 bases between them.